This TCR beta chain originates from a study of regulatory T cells. Study outcomes and limitations: In CD3G-deficient patients, conventional CD4+ T cells were enriched for hydrophobic CDR3 residues at positions 6 and 7.

Autoimmunity was present in every CD3G-deficient patient, worse in two. As for this clone: Its target is unknown.

Amplification used 52 TRBV primers and 13 TRBJ primers. Repertoires were generated with immunoSEQ multiplex PCR, while TCRdb's copy carries only in-frame clones and drops some. The sample records about 35,000 clones, approximately 91% being singletons. This sequence was found in a person aged 18-29 years with CD3G deficiency. The sequenced sample was conventional CD4+ T cells sorted from blood.

The CDR3 DNA reads as TGTGCCAGCAGCTTAGGGCACAAGGTCGAGCAGTACTTC. It is translated as CASSLGHKVEQYF. The V call is TRBV7-8, the J call TRBJ2-7, with D unclear. CDR1 is SGHVS, CDR2 FQNEAQ, per germline. Trimming stripped 1 base from V and 6 bases from J, with 10 bases between. This CDR3 has 13 amino acids. The whole variable domain, filled in from reference TRBV7-8 and TRBJ2-7, reads GAGVSQSPRYKVAKRGQDVALRCDPISGHVSLFWYQQALGQGPEFLTYFQNEAQLDKSGLPSDRFFAERPEGSVSTLKIQRTQQEDSAVYLCASSLGHKVEQYFGPGTRLTVT.